This is a list of T cell receptor beta chains from one sample in a study of blood T cell repertoires in COVID-19. TCRdb keeps only in-frame clones here, not all; method: immunoSEQ multiplex PCR. Of hundreds of thousands of clones listed, roughly 87% are singletons. Sample: PBMCs or T cells enriched from blood (not recorded which). Source of these receptors: a woman aged 18-29 years who had recovered from COVID-19. Both conserved end residues are part of each CDR3. The D gene is left open where the match is weak. Some rows have no size entry. The others give once, few or many, or a class for an expanded clone.

size	D	J	V	DNA	CDR3
NA	NA	TRBJ2-4	TRBV24-1	TGTGCCACCAGTGATCCCCGAGGGCCGGCAAACATTCAGTACTTC	CATSDPRGPANIQYF
NA	NA	TRBJ2-1	TRBV7-3	TGTGCCAGCAGCTTAACCGGACAGACGTCCTACAATGAGCAGTTCTTC	CASSLTGQTSYNEQFF
NA	NA	TRBJ2-7	TRBV4-1	TGCGCCAGCAGCCAAGAATCCCAGGGTCCCTTTTACGAGCAGTACTTC	CASSQESQGPFYEQYF
NA	TRBD2	TRBJ2-1	TRBV7-3	TGTGCCAGCAGCACCACGGGACTAGCGGCCTACAATGAGCAGTTCTTC	CASSTTGLAAYNEQFF
NA	TRBD1	TRBJ1-1	TRBV19	TGTGCCAGTAGTATAGAGGGACAGGCCTACACTGAAGCTTTCTTT	CASSIEGQAYTEAFF
NA	TRBD2	TRBJ2-1	TRBV15	TGTGCCACCAAGGCATCGTGGCTAGCGGGGGGGTTAAACCTTGAACCCCACCTCTACAATGAGCAGTTCTTC	CATKASWLAGGLNLEPHLYNEQFF
NA	NA	TRBJ2-3	TRBV28	TGTGCCAGCAGTTCTCCCCTCAGTACTAGCTCATCAGATACGCAGTATTTT	CASSSPLSTSSSDTQYF
NA	NA	TRBJ2-5	TRBV5-4	TGTGCCAGCAGCGAGGGGGAAATCCAAGAGACCCAGTACTTC	CASSEGEIQETQYF
NA	TRBD2	TRBJ2-5	TRBV6-5	TGTGCCAGCAGGCCGGGACTAGGGACCCAGTACTTC	CASRPGLGTQYF
few	TRBD1	TRBJ2-1	TRBV19	TGTGCCAGTTCAACAGGGGACCTCTACAATGAGCAGTTCTTC	CASSTGDLYNEQFF
NA	NA	TRBJ1-1	TRBV28	TGTGCCAGCAGTTTGGCGGGGGGCCTCGTCGGGAACACTGAAGCTTTCTTT	CASSLAGGLVGNTEAFF
NA	TRBD2	TRBJ2-3	TRBV5-1	TGCGCCAGCAGCCTCGGACTAGCGGGAGGGTCAGATACGCAGTATTTT	CASSLGLAGGSDTQYF
NA	NA	TRBJ1-1	TRBV10-3	TGTGCCATCAGTGAAAGGGGCCTCGGGTTAAACACTGAAGCTTTCTTT	CAISERGLGLNTEAFF
many	NA	TRBJ1-2	TRBV6-5	TGTGCCAGCAGTTACCAGGGAGGGTCCAAGGCAGGCTACACCTTC	CASSYQGGSKAGYTF
NA	TRBD2	TRBJ2-5	TRBV6-5	TGTGCCAGCAGTTACTCTCCGGGGGGTTTCCAAGAGACCCAGTACTTC	CASSYSPGGFQETQYF
NA	NA	TRBJ2-7	TRBV7-2	TGTGCCAGCAGCTTAAATCCACTTCCCTCCTACGAGCAGTACTTC	CASSLNPLPSYEQYF
NA	TRBD1	TRBJ2-7	TRBV6-6	TGTGCCAGCACCTATAGGGGAACAGGGGGGTCCGAGCAGTACTTC	CASTYRGTGGSEQYF
NA	NA	TRBJ2-3	TRBV7-3	TGTGCCAGCAGCTTACGTTCAGGGAAGGGTATAGATACGCAGTATTTT	CASSLRSGKGIDTQYF
NA	NA	TRBJ2-4	TRBV4-2	TGTGCCAGCAGCGAGGTTCAGGGATCTAGGATTCAGTACTTC	CASSEVQGSRIQYF
NA	TRBD1	TRBJ1-6	TRBV30	TGTGCCTGGAGGCGGGACAGGGGATCACCCCTCCACTTT	CAWRRDRGSPLHF
NA	TRBD1	TRBJ1-1	TRBV6-5	TGTGCCAGCAGTTCGGGACAGGGGGAACCTGAAGCTTTCTTT	CASSSGQGEPEAFF
NA	TRBD2	TRBJ2-1	TRBV5-1	TGCGCCAGCAGTACACCCCGGAGCGGGAACTCCTACAATGAGCAGTTCTTC	CASSTPRSGNSYNEQFF
NA	NA	TRBJ1-2	TRBV11-2	TGTGCCAGCAGCTTAGAGGTGGGAGGCTATGGCTACACCTTC	CASSLEVGGYGYTF
NA	NA	TRBJ1-2	TRBV19	TGTGCCAGTAGTATTAGGGGGAATAACTATGGCTACACCTTC	CASSIRGNNYGYTF
once	TRBD1	TRBJ1-5	TRBV18	TGTGCCAGCTCACTGAGCCGGGACAGGGTTCAGCCCCAGCATTTT	CASSLSRDRVQPQHF
NA	TRBD1	TRBJ2-7	TRBV7-2	TGTGCCAGCAGCTTATTAGGGGGCTCAGGGCTAAAGCAGTACTTC	CASSLLGGSGLKQYF
NA	NA	TRBJ1-4	TRBV6-2/TRBV6-3	TGTGCCAGCAGTTACTTTGCCGTGAGGGCAACTAATGAAAAACTGTTTTTT	CASSYFAVRATNEKLFF
NA	TRBD1	TRBJ1-1	TRBV6-2/TRBV6-3	TGTGCCAGCAGTTTGACAGGGGCAGCTTTCTTT	CASSLTGAAFF
NA	NA	TRBJ2-1	TRBV14	TGTGCCAGCAGCCCTGAGGCCTACAATGAGCAGTTCTTC	CASSPEAYNEQFF
NA	NA	TRBJ1-1	TRBV14	TGTGCCAGCAGCCAAGTTGGGAGTGGAGCTTTCTTT	CASSQVGSGAFF
once	NA	TRBJ2-1	TRBV7-9	TGTGCCAGCAGCCACATCAGGGGCTCCACCTACAATGAGCAGTTCTTC	CASSHIRGSTYNEQFF
NA	NA	TRBJ1-3	TRBV30	TGTGCCTGGAGTTCCAGGGACTGGAGCTCTGGAAACACCATATATTTT	CAWSSRDWSSGNTIYF
once	NA	TRBJ1-4	TRBV30	TGTGCCTGGAATCCCCGGGTAGGCGGTAAACTGTTTTTT	CAWNPRVGGKLFF
NA	TRBD2	TRBJ2-1	TRBV13	TGTGCCAGCAGCTCCTCTAGCGGGAGTAATGAGCAGTTCTTC	CASSSSSGSNEQFF
once	TRBD1	TRBJ1-2	TRBV7-3	TGTGCCAGCAGCGACCTAATACCGGGACAGGCAAAACACTACTATGGCTACACCTTC	CASSDLIPGQAKHYYGYTF
NA	NA	TRBJ1-3	TRBV7-8	TGTGCCACCTCGGGGAGCTCTGGAAACACCATATATTTT	CATSGSSGNTIYF
NA	TRBD2	TRBJ2-3	TRBV11-2	TGTGCCAGCAGCTTACCTTGGGGTAGCGGGACTAGCACAGATACGCAGTATTTT	CASSLPWGSGTSTDTQYF
NA	NA	TRBJ2-7	TRBV4-1	TGCGCCAGCAGCCAAGTGACGGACAGTTACGAGCAGTACTTC	CASSQVTDSYEQYF
NA	TRBD1	TRBJ1-1	TRBV3-1/TRBV3-2	TGTGCCAGCCGACCAACAGGGGGCACTGAAGCTTTCTTT	CASRPTGGTEAFF
NA	TRBD2	TRBJ2-5	TRBV5-8	TGTGCCAGCAGCCCCCGACTAGCGGGTGGAATCGAGACCCAGTACTTC	CASSPRLAGGIETQYF
NA	TRBD1	TRBJ2-5	TRBV11-3	TGTGCCAGCAGCCCCACAGGGGTAGAGACCCAGTACTTC	CASSPTGVETQYF
NA	NA	TRBJ1-5	TRBV30	TGTGCCTGGGGGGCATCAGGGGATGATCAGCCCCAGCATTTT	CAWGASGDDQPQHF
NA	NA	TRBJ1-1	TRBV15	TGTGCCACCAGCAGAGATGGGGGGATGAACACTGAAGCTTTCTTT	CATSRDGGMNTEAFF
NA	TRBD2	TRBJ2-3	TRBV5-1	TGCGCCAGCAGCGACCCGTCTAGCGGCCTTAGCACAGATACGCAGTATTTT	CASSDPSSGLSTDTQYF
NA	NA	TRBJ1-1	TRBV18	TGTGCCAGCTCATTCGACAAAGGTGTAACTGAAGCTTTCTTT	CASSFDKGVTEAFF
NA	NA	TRBJ1-1	TRBV5-1	TGCGCCAGCAGCTTGGCCTATACGAACACTGAAGCTTTCTTT	CASSLAYTNTEAFF
once	TRBD1	TRBJ1-2	TRBV4-1	TGCGCCAGCAGCCAAGACTGGGACAGAAACTATGGCTACACCTTC	CASSQDWDRNYGYTF
NA	NA	TRBJ1-3	TRBV18	TGTGCCAGCTCTCTCGGAAGGGGCGGTATAAGAAACACCATATATTTT	CASSLGRGGIRNTIYF
NA	TRBD1	TRBJ2-4	TRBV4-1	TGCGCCAGCAGCCGACCGGGACAGGCCAAAAACATTCAGTACTTC	CASSRPGQAKNIQYF
NA	TRBD1	TRBJ1-5	TRBV6-5	TGTGCCAGCAGCGGCGGACAGGGGGCTTTTCAGCCCCAGCATTTT	CASSGGQGAFQPQHF
NA	NA	TRBJ2-3	TRBV11-1	TGTGCCACCTCGACCGGGAGCACAGATACGCAGTATTTT	CATSTGSTDTQYF
NA	TRBD1	TRBJ1-6	TRBV3-1/TRBV3-2	TGTGCCAGCAGCCAAGATTTGCTGACAGGGGCCTTAGGAAATTCACCCCTCCACTTT	CASSQDLLTGALGNSPLHF